This T cell receptor (beta chain) was found in a study of a mutant IDH1 vaccine in newly diagnosed glioma. As for the study in general: The first vaccination came 4-6 weeks after radiotherapy alone, or with temozolomide cycles. Patients had received radiotherapy, temozolomide, or both previously, most receiving both.

Clones were sequenced by immunoSEQ multiplex PCR, and TCRdb holds only the in-frame ones, with some missing. The profile shows 60,000 to 75,000 clones, approximately 86% of them singletons. The time point was: week 35, safety follow-up. Every vaccine dose comprised 300 ug of mutant IDH1 20-mer peptide plus topical imiquimod. Eight vaccine injections were given to patients in weeks 1, 3, 5, 7, 11, 15, 19 and 23. With regard to this clone: Antigen: not known.

The receptor was isolated from a man aged 25 to 40 with glioma. The specimen was PBMCs, collected from a glioma patient whose treatment included an IDH1 peptide vaccine.

The CDR3, as DNA: TGTGCCAGCAGCTTGGCCACGGACTTTCTTAGCACAGATACGCAGTATTTT. It yields the protein CASSLATDFLSTDTQYF. The V and J genes are TRBV5-6 and TRBJ2-3; a possible D gene is TRBD2 (5 bases). Per the germline V gene, CDR1 is SGHDT and CDR2 is YYEEEE. Trimming removed 0 bases from V and 0 bases from J, with 14 bases in between. The CDR3 consists of 17 residues.